This passage covers 17 T cell receptor beta chains from one sample sequenced in a study of CD8+ T cells in alopecia areata (dated by TCRdb to between 2017 and 2018). The time point label of this sample denotes: baseline before oral tofacitinib. Libraries were constructed by the immunoSEQ multiplex PCR assay. For TCR sequencing, RNA was extracted from every sample and reverse transcribed into cDNA to serve as template. Held by TCRdb, this immuneACCESS table contains in-frame sequences only and omits some clones. Under half of the omission traces to an unresolved V gene where checked; the cause of the rest is unknown. The sample contains under 250,000 clones, 50% to 65% of them found a single time. The ten most abundant clones make up under 0.5% of the sample. The sequencing here drew on CD4+ T cells sorted from blood, taken at week 0. Receptors originate from a human donor with alopecia areata.

There are a few counts of this clone. The chain is built from TRBV29-1 and TRBJ1-2, with D perhaps TRBD1 (5 bases). V lost 2 bases, J lost 2 bases, and 9 bases lay in between. Germline loops: CDR1 SQVTM, CDR2 ANQGSEA. This CDR3 spans 13 amino acids. Here the CDR3 reads CSVEKTDNYGYTF. As DNA, the CDR3 is TGCAGCGTTGAAAAGACAGACAACTATGGCTACACCTTC.

This sequence joins TRBV30 and TRBJ1-1, with D unclear. Trimming pared 4 bases from V and 6 bases from J, leaving 9 bases between. The germline V gene encodes CDR1 GTSNPN and CDR2 SVGIG (reference sequence). This CDR3 spans 11 amino acids. The CDR3 loop is CAWTDGAEAFF. Written as DNA, the CDR3 is TGTGCCTGGACGGACGGGGCTGAAGCTTTCTTT.

V usage is TRBV9 and J usage is TRBJ1-1; D is ambiguous. CDR3 length: 14 residues. The germline V gene has CDR1 SGDLS and CDR2 YYNGEE. V was shortened by 0 bases and J by 1 base, with 7 bases between the two germline ends. The CDR3 reads CASSVVSGNTEAFF. CDR3 nucleotides: TGTGCCAGCAGCGTAGTAAGCGGGAACACTGAAGCTTTCTTT.

The rearrangement joins TRBV19 to TRBJ2-3, with D unresolved. V lost 5 bases, J lost 2 bases, and 5 bases lay in between. Germline CDR1 is LNHDA and CDR2 is SQIVND (reference sequence). CDR3 length equals 12 residues. The CDR3 sequence is CASSQATDTQYF. In nucleotides, the CDR3 is TGTGCCAGTAGTCAGGCCACAGATACGCAGTATTTT.

The V and J genes are TRBV29-1 and TRBJ1-2, with a weak D call TRBD1 (6 bases). Germline lookup yields CDR1 SQVTM and CDR2 ANQGSEA. The CDR3 consists of 12 residues. The ends were cut back, 5 bases at V and 4 bases at J, with 11 bases in the middle. In nucleotides, the CDR3 is TGCAGCGTTCGGGGGGGGCTCTATGGCTACACCTTC. As protein: CSVRGGLYGYTF.

This clone was counted a few times. This chain connects TRBV2 to TRBJ2-7, with 7 nucleotides matching TRBD2. CDR3 length: 11 residues. The germline CDR1 and CDR2 sequences are SNHLY and FYNNEI. V shed 5 bases, J shed 12 bases, and the junction held 7 bases outside the gene matches. The CDR3 DNA reads as TGTGCCAGCAGTTCTAGCGGTCTCTTGTACTTC. Translated: CASSSSGLLYF.

The chain links TRBV7-6 to TRBJ2-3, with D possibly being TRBD2 (6 bases). This CDR3 spans 15 amino acids. V was shortened by 6 bases and J by 1 base, with 14 bases between the two germline ends. Germline CDR1 reads SGHVS; CDR2 reads FNYEAQ. The DNA of the CDR3 is TGTGCCAGCAGTCCTCAACCGGGGGGCACAGATACGCAGTATTTT. Protein product: CASSPQPGGTDTQYF. Complete variable domain (other parts from reference TRBV7-6 and TRBJ2-3): GAGVSQSPRYKVTKRGQDVALRCDPISGHVSLYWYRQALGQGPEFLTYFNYEAQQDKSGLPNDRFSAERPEGSISTLTIQRTEQRDSAMYRCASSPQPGGTDTQYFGPGTRLTVL.

The gene calls are TRBV29-1 and TRBJ2-3; D is perhaps TRBD1 (6 bases). This CDR3 has 13 residues. The V end was cut by 6 bases, the J end by 6 bases, with 16 bases between. Germline-derived CDR1 and CDR2 are SQVTM and ANQGSEA. In DNA, the CDR3 is TGCAGCGTGGTGGGTACAGGGTCGGATACGCAGTATTTT. This gives the protein CSVVGTGSDTQYF.

Only a few counts were recorded for this clone. The chain recombines TRBV27 with TRBJ2-2; D is possibly TRBD1 (7 bases). CDR3 length: 16 residues. The germline V gene encodes CDR1 MNHEY and CDR2 SMNVEV (reference sequence). With 5 bases removed from V and 4 bases from J, the gap between germline ends came to 17 bases. DNA for the CDR3: TGTGCCAGCAGTCCCAAGGGGGCGCGGGGCACCGGGGAGCTGTTTTTT. Translating it yields CASSPKGARGTGELFF.

Regarding this clone: This likely traces to a read error, being one base from a far larger clone. The rearrangement links TRBV4-2 to TRBJ2-3; tentatively, D is TRBD2 (6 bases). V was trimmed by 7 bases and J by 4 bases, leaving 15 bases between them. From germline, CDR1 is LGHNA and CDR2 YNFKEQ. The CDR3 loop spans 14 amino acids. This CDR3 is CASNSWEDADTQYF. The CDR3 DNA reads TGTGCCAGCAATAGTTGGGAGGATGCAGATACGCAGTATTTT.

The V call is TRBV14, the J call TRBJ2-3; no firm D call. Trimming removed 4 bases at V and 6 bases at J, with 5 bases between. The CDR3 length is 11 residues. Germline CDR1 SGHDN, CDR2 FVKESK. CDR3 bases: TGTGCCAGCAGCCGTGGGGATACGCAGTATTTT. Its protein is CASSRGDTQYF.

A few counts support this clone. J is TRBJ2-1 and V is TRBV10-3, with 10 bases fitting TRBD2. The trim removed 6 bases at V and 9 bases at J, leaving 5 bases unmatched. The CDR3 loop spans 13 amino acids. Germline V CDR1 and CDR2: ENHRY, SYGVKD. The CDR3 DNA sequence: TGTGCCATCAGCCCTAGCGGGAGAAGTGAGCAGTTCTTC. The encoded protein is CAISPSGRSEQFF.

In this sample, this clone turned up a few times. The chain recombines TRBV12-5 with TRBJ2-4; TRBD1 is a possible D gene (6 bases). V was trimmed by 0 bases and J by 0 bases, leaving 12 bases between them. Germline values: CDR1 LGHNT, CDR2 FRNRAP. The CDR3 consists of 17 residues. This CDR3 reads CASGLVSNRVAKNIQYF. DNA for the CDR3: TGTGCTAGTGGTTTGGTCTCTAACAGGGTAGCCAAAAACATTCAGTACTTC.

V gene TRBV5-1 combines with J gene TRBJ2-7, with D maybe TRBD1 (5 bases). The CDR3 runs to 14 residues. The ends were cut back, 1 base at V and 3 bases at J, with 11 bases in the middle. CDR1 is SGHRS and CDR2 is YFSETQ in the germline V gene. The DNA of the CDR3 is TGCGCCAGCAGCTTGAGGACACCGGTCTACGAGCAGTACTTC. It yields the protein CASSLRTPVYEQYF.

This clone has just one count. The chain joins TRBV29-1 to TRBJ2-2; 8 nucleotides agree with TRBD2. V dropped 1 base and J dropped 7; count of bases not matched to a gene: 20. The CDR3 runs to 19 residues. Germline V gene data show CDR1 as SQVTM and CDR2 as ANQGSEA. The CDR3 is CSVEATRLEAGEGGGELFF. The DNA for the CDR3 is TGCAGCGTTGAAGCTACTCGGCTCGAAGCGGGAGAGGGCGGCGGGGAGCTGTTTTTT.

The chain has TRBV30 and TRBJ2-1; D not resolved. The CDR3 is made up of 14 amino acids. The V end lost 0 bases, the J end lost 10 bases, and 16 bases lay between the germline ends. Germline V lookup: CDR1 GTSNPN, CDR2 SVGIG (reference sequence). For the CDR3, the DNA is TGTGCCTGGAGTGTACCCCGGTTTTCCAGGGAGCAGTTCTTC. The encoded protein is CAWSVPRFSREQFF.

The chain uses TRBV6-5 and TRBJ2-2; TRBD1 aligns across 7 bases. V shed 6 bases and J 5 bases; nucleotides not matched to a gene: 6. CDR1 and CDR2 (germline): MNHEY, SVGAGI. The CDR3 runs 14 residues. The CDR3 region is CASRPTGPTGELFF. CDR3 sequence (DNA): TGTGCCAGCAGGCCGACAGGGCCAACCGGGGAGCTGTTTTTT.